The rows below give T cell receptor beta chains drawn from one sample of a study of shared clonotypes between healthy human individuals. Here immunoSEQ multiplex PCR was the method, and the copy in TCRdb shows in-frame clones only, minus some. Of roughly 1,500,000 clones listed, around 98% are singletons. The sample consisted of naive CD4+ T cells sorted from blood. The receptors shown here come from a man aged 25 to 45 in good health. CDR3s include the opening cysteine and the closing phenylalanine or tryptophan. A D gene is named only where the DNA matches it firmly. The listing skips clone size in some rows; elsewhere it reads once, few, many or a size class.

j_call: TRBJ1-4
clone_size: -
v_call: TRBV28
d_call: -
cdr3_aa: CASSYSSTNEKLFF
cdr3_nt: TGTGCCAGCAGTTACAGTTCAACTAATGAAAAACTGTTTTTT

j_call: TRBJ2-3
clone_size: -
v_call: TRBV28
d_call: TRBD2
cdr3_aa: CASSFSAGGTDTQYF
cdr3_nt: TGTGCCAGCAGTTTCTCGGCGGGAGGCACAGATACGCAGTATTTT

j_call: TRBJ2-2
clone_size: -
v_call: TRBV5-1
d_call: -
cdr3_aa: CASSSQGQGELFF
cdr3_nt: TGCGCCAGCAGCTCTCAGGGCCAAGGGGAGCTGTTTTTT

j_call: TRBJ2-1
clone_size: -
v_call: TRBV7-9
d_call: -
cdr3_aa: CASSFETRVYNEQFF
cdr3_nt: TGTGCCAGCAGCTTTGAGACCCGAGTCTACAATGAGCAGTTCTTC

j_call: TRBJ2-5
clone_size: -
v_call: TRBV10-1
d_call: TRBD1
cdr3_aa: CASAKGVRGREETQYF
cdr3_nt: TGCGCCAGCGCAAAAGGGGTCAGGGGGCGCGAAGAGACCCAGTACTTC

j_call: TRBJ2-4
clone_size: -
v_call: TRBV6-1
d_call: TRBD2
cdr3_aa: CASSERAGRAKNIQYF
cdr3_nt: TGTGCCAGCAGTGAGAGAGCCGGGAGGGCCAAAAACATTCAGTACTTC

j_call: TRBJ2-1
clone_size: -
v_call: TRBV11-2
d_call: TRBD2
cdr3_aa: CASSPRLAGYNEQFF
cdr3_nt: TGTGCCAGCAGCCCCCGATTAGCGGGGTACAATGAGCAGTTCTTC

j_call: TRBJ2-1
clone_size: -
v_call: TRBV29-1
d_call: -
cdr3_aa: CSVEENEQFF
cdr3_nt: TGCAGCGTTGAAGAAAATGAGCAGTTCTTC

j_call: TRBJ2-1
clone_size: -
v_call: TRBV9
d_call: TRBD2
cdr3_aa: CASSVKGRASGSSYNEQFF
cdr3_nt: TGTGCCAGCAGCGTAAAGGGTAGGGCTAGCGGGAGCTCCTACAATGAGCAGTTCTTC

j_call: TRBJ2-7
clone_size: -
v_call: TRBV18
d_call: -
cdr3_aa: CASSRDTGYEQYF
cdr3_nt: TGTGCCAGCTCACGAGATACAGGGTACGAGCAGTACTTC

j_call: TRBJ1-5
clone_size: -
v_call: TRBV2
d_call: TRBD1
cdr3_aa: CASSPGTGSNQPQHF
cdr3_nt: TGTGCCAGCAGTCCTGGGACAGGTAGCAATCAGCCCCAGCATTTT

j_call: TRBJ2-1
clone_size: -
v_call: TRBV18
d_call: -
cdr3_aa: CASSPRRDNEQFF
cdr3_nt: TGTGCCAGCTCACCACGTAGGGACAATGAGCAGTTCTTC

j_call: TRBJ1-5
clone_size: -
v_call: TRBV6-6
d_call: -
cdr3_aa: CASSYAGGNQPQHF
cdr3_nt: TGTGCCAGCAGTTACGCAGGTGGCAATCAGCCCCAGCATTTT

j_call: TRBJ1-4
clone_size: -
v_call: TRBV7-9
d_call: -
cdr3_aa: CASSLSGGQEKLFF
cdr3_nt: TGTGCCAGCAGCTTATCCGGGGGGCAGGAAAAACTGTTTTTT

j_call: TRBJ2-7
clone_size: -
v_call: TRBV19
d_call: TRBD1
cdr3_aa: CASSSGQLVMGEQYF
cdr3_nt: TGTGCCAGTAGTTCGGGACAGTTGGTGATGGGAGAGCAGTACTTC

j_call: TRBJ1-6
clone_size: -
v_call: TRBV18
d_call: -
cdr3_aa: CASSPESSYNSPLHF
cdr3_nt: TGTGCCAGCTCACCAGAGAGCTCCTATAATTCACCCCTCCACTTT

j_call: TRBJ2-2
clone_size: -
v_call: TRBV7-9
d_call: -
cdr3_aa: CASPTPARGQAGELFF
cdr3_nt: TGTGCCAGCCCAACCCCAGCGCGGGGGCAGGCCGGGGAGCTGTTTTTT

j_call: TRBJ1-1
clone_size: once
v_call: TRBV29-1
d_call: -
cdr3_aa: CSVDLPHNRGSLGNTEAFF
cdr3_nt: TGCAGCGTTGACCTACCGCACAATCGGGGCTCCCTGGGGAACACTGAAGCTTTCTTT

j_call: TRBJ2-7
clone_size: -
v_call: TRBV13
d_call: -
cdr3_aa: CASSLRGERVEQYF
cdr3_nt: TGTGCCAGCAGCTTACGTGGTGAACGCGTCGAGCAGTACTTC

j_call: TRBJ1-2
clone_size: -
v_call: TRBV10-2
d_call: -
cdr3_aa: CASSEVEVGYTF
cdr3_nt: TGCGCCAGCAGTGAAGTTGAGGTCGGCTACACCTTC

j_call: TRBJ2-1
clone_size: -
v_call: TRBV9
d_call: TRBD2
cdr3_aa: CASSSAGDEQFF
cdr3_nt: TGTGCCAGCAGCTCAGCGGGAGATGAGCAGTTCTTC

j_call: TRBJ2-2
clone_size: -
v_call: TRBV6-5
d_call: TRBD2
cdr3_aa: CASTGGTSPGELFF
cdr3_nt: TGTGCCAGCACCGGGGGGACTAGCCCCGGGGAGCTGTTTTTT

j_call: TRBJ2-7
clone_size: -
v_call: TRBV5-4
d_call: TRBD1
cdr3_aa: CASSRPGQIYEQYF
cdr3_nt: TGTGCCAGCAGCCGTCCGGGACAGATCTACGAGCAGTACTTC

j_call: TRBJ2-5
clone_size: -
v_call: TRBV7-9
d_call: TRBD1
cdr3_aa: CASSWIRDRQETQYF
cdr3_nt: TGTGCCAGCAGCTGGATCCGGGACAGGCAAGAGACCCAGTACTTC

j_call: TRBJ2-7
clone_size: -
v_call: TRBV19
d_call: -
cdr3_aa: CASSINSFYEQYF
cdr3_nt: TGTGCCAGTAGTATAAACAGTTTCTACGAGCAGTACTTC

j_call: TRBJ2-1
clone_size: -
v_call: TRBV7-9
d_call: TRBD1
cdr3_aa: CASSSRQGSSYNEQFF
cdr3_nt: TGTGCCAGCAGCAGCAGACAGGGTAGCTCCTACAATGAGCAGTTCTTC

j_call: TRBJ2-7
clone_size: -
v_call: TRBV2
d_call: -
cdr3_aa: CASTDRGGPGEQYF
cdr3_nt: TGTGCCAGCACCGATCGGGGAGGTCCGGGAGAGCAGTACTTC

j_call: TRBJ2-7
clone_size: -
v_call: TRBV11-2
d_call: TRBD1
cdr3_aa: CASSRDSGRYEQYF
cdr3_nt: TGTGCCAGCAGCCGGGACAGCGGACGTTACGAGCAGTACTTC

j_call: TRBJ1-2
clone_size: -
v_call: TRBV7-9
d_call: -
cdr3_aa: CASSHGTAYGYTF
cdr3_nt: TGTGCCAGCAGCCATGGGACTGCCTATGGCTACACCTTC

j_call: TRBJ1-1
clone_size: -
v_call: TRBV28
d_call: -
cdr3_aa: CASSILNTEAFF
cdr3_nt: TGTGCCAGCAGTATTTTGAACACTGAAGCTTTCTTT